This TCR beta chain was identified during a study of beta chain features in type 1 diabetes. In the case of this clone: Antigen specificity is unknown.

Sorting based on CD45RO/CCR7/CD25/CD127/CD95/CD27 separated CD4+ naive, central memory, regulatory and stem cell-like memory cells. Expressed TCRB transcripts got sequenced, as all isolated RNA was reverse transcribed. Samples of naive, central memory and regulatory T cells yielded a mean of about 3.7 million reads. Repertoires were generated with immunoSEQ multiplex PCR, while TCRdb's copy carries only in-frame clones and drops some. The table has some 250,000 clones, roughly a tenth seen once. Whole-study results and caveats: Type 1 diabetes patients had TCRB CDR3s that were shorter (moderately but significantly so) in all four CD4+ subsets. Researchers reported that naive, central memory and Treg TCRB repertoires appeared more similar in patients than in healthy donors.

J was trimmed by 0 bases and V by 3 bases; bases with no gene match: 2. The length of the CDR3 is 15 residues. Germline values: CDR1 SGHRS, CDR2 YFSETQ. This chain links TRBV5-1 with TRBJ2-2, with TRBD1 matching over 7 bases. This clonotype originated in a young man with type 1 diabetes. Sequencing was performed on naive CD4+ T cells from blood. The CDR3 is CASSWDSPNTGELFF. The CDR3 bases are TGCGCCAGCAGCTGGGACAGCCCGAACACCGGGGAGCTGTTTTTT.